This T cell receptor (beta chain) was profiled in a study of cytomegalovirus exposure and HLA in healthy donors (dated by TCRdb to about 2017). Background on the whole study: An earlier analysis of about 560 of the donors reported 276 Gb of sequence data and 90 million to 120 million unique TCR beta sequences obtained from some 200 million T cells. Genome-wide SNP genotypes for about 65% of the roughly 670 donors were used in a later genetic analysis, which treated that subset as a discovery cohort. Donor age, sex, ethnicity and CMV serostatus were collected together with the repertoire data. On average, over 200,000 unique TCR beta nucleotide sequences were sequenced per donor among a few hundred genotyped donors of the cohort, with roughly 19% of those sequences being non-productive. The study used immunosequencing to profile the T cell repertoires of hundreds of subjects and linked those repertoires to cytomegalovirus serostatus. Of the 398 genotyped donors, approximately 82% fell in the genetic ancestry cluster associated with self-reported Caucasian donors. To decide whether each TCR beta V gene segment behaved as functional or pseudogenic, an earlier analysis of nearly 600 of the donors relied on high-throughput TCR beta sequencing. Roughly 300 gigabases of sequencing data and approximately 93 million unique TCR sequences were included in an early release covering about 700 HLA-typed donors. In the later analysis, no new phenotypic data were used to find candidate immune exposures; instead, reliance was placed on TCR beta sequences and their occurrence across donors. Besides the first cohort of more than 650 subjects, a separate validation cohort made up of over a hundred different subjects was used. To predict cytomegalovirus infection status, the study brought together high-throughput TCR immunosequencing, statistical association of individual TCRs with disease status, and machine learning. Class I and class II HLA loci were covered by the typing at four-digit resolution. Roughly 5 DR-DQ haplotypes were treated as single units for association and clustering because of strong linkage in the cohort. Every discovery cohort repertoire had been produced on one sequencing platform. The study aimed to test whether cataloging public T cell receptors could reveal signatures of past pathogen exposure. A later analysis re-analyzed previously published TCR beta repertoires from 500 to 700 donors and added high-resolution HLA genotyping to study TCR occurrence patterns. Typing coverage varied by locus: roughly 629-640 donors for A, B, C, DRB1 and DQB1; approximately 520 for DQA1; approximately 570 for DPA1; 450 to 480 for DPB1. Results and caveats for the whole study, not just this receptor: Several of the top co-occurrence clusters appeared to be linked to parvovirus B19, influenza, CMV and Epstein-Barr virus, according to a later analysis. An earlier analysis of 587 of the donors showed that most TCR beta V segments appeared in productive rearrangements either about 90% or about 30% of the time, which broadly matched IMGT annotations. In a later analysis, the rate of TCR association differed among HLA loci, with DRB1 alleles having the most associated TCRs and HLA-C alleles having the fewest. Presence/absence analyses assumed roughly uniform sequencing depth across donors, an assumption that may not hold. Roughly 15 rarely observed V segments, including chromosome 9 orphons, were excluded from the earlier analysis of approximately 500 of the donors because counts were too low. In a later genetic analysis, a missense DCLRE1C variant was associated with V-gene and J-gene trimming of TCR beta chains, and the association was replicated in an independent cohort. In a later genetic analysis, fewer N-insertions in productive TCRs were reported among donors in an Asian-associated ancestry cluster than the approximately 670-donor mean. A later analysis found that most CMV-associated TCR beta chains appeared HLA-restricted, with HLA associations seemingly driven largely by CMV exposure. In vitro tests confirmed that a few of the cytomegalovirus-associated TCR beta chains recognize cytomegalovirus antigens. Some IMGT-functional V segments, including TRBV6-2 and TRBV6-3, could not be told apart with the 87-base-pair reads, so those segments were excluded. Cytomegalovirus status was reported to be diagnosed by the classifier with high specificity and sensitivity in both the original and validation cohorts. A later analysis found that HLA-associated TCR beta chains were more clonally expanded and had lower generation probabilities than equally common non-associated chains. Most TCR sequences were seen in very few donors, while some public TCRs were found in many individuals. In a later analysis, more than 15,000 TCR beta sequences were associated with specific HLA alleles at a false discovery rate of 0.05. This cohort had only TCR beta chains sequenced, and the lack of alpha or paired-chain data limited which features could be detected. The authors suggested that the approach could potentially be generalized to other disease states and immunological phenotypes. A further reported finding was that TCR beta sequences accurately predicted the HLA-A and HLA-B alleles for most subjects in the first cohort. Because some donors lacked HLA typing at each locus, the association tests relied only on the typed subset. Strong co-occurrence of HLA alleles, especially DR and DQ, made assigning TCR associations to individual alleles difficult. Immune exposure information for the cohort was limited to CMV serostatus. The study gave a list of some 150 TCR beta chains associated with cytomegalovirus. Correlated functional status among segregating V segments might be attributable to linkage disequilibrium, but an unknown experimental factor could not be ruled out. A group of highly shared sequence variants was considered likely to be a technical artifact of the sequencing pipeline.

The germline V gene (reference sequence) supplies CDR1 LNHDA and CDR2 SQIVND. The CDR3 goes from the cysteine to the phenylalanine over 14 residues. The sequence is cut down to CDR3 DNA, 42 bases in frame from base 1. Trimming accounts for 7 bases at V and 3 bases at J, while the number of junction bases matched to no gene is 8. Concerning this clone itself: This receptor's antigen is unknown. The sample holds no much larger clone one base away, and base qualities are not on file.

The cohort was made up of around 720 healthy bone marrow donors. All cohort members were sampled while nominally healthy, although unrecorded immune exposures were likely present. The donor tested CMV seronegative, placing the donor among the approximately 400 seronegative members of the cohort. Every donor gave a peripheral blood sample, and the peripheral blood mononuclear cells from that sample were used for TCR beta sequencing. Genomic DNA extraction from the blood cell samples was performed with the Qiagen DNeasy Blood Extraction Kit. The protocol used for the library was the immunoSEQ multiplex PCR assay. A mixture of 60 forward primers for TCR Vbeta segments and 13 reverse primers for TCR Jbeta segments was used in the multiplex PCR. The CDR3 region of rearranged TCR beta genes was amplified from genomic DNA with a multiplex PCR assay. Amplified TCR beta libraries were sequenced as 87-base-pair reads on the Illumina HiSeq System. Per the original workflow: Across the 666 repertoires, a later analysis counted tens of millions of unique TCR beta chains, around 11 million of which were shared by at least two donors. To remove PCR and sequencing errors, raw reads were error-corrected and collapsed into unique sequences using a nearest-neighbor algorithm that merged closely related sequences. V, D and J gene segments were assigned by aligning CDR3 sequences to IMGT reference sequences. Each retained sequence needed at least a six-nucleotide match to both a V gene segment and a J gene segment. Rearrangements were called productive when the CDR3 lacked stop codons and stayed in frame with V and J; all others were non-productive. CDR3 was defined according to IMGT convention as the region running from the second conserved V-encoded cysteine to the conserved J-encoded phenylalanine. The earlier analysis of about 590 of the donors excluded sequences that lacked an unambiguous match to a single V gene segment. An earlier analysis of several hundred of the donors classified V segments as functional when productive rearrangements were above 56.7% and as segregating when the standard deviation between donors was above 5%. A statistical classification framework was built to diagnose cytomegalovirus status from the catalog of TCR beta chain sequences. A later analysis assigned V and J genes by comparing TCR nucleotide sequences with IMGT/GENE-DB human TR gene sequences. The TCRdist pipeline was used in a later analysis to assign CDR3 sequences and most-parsimonious VDJ recombination scenarios. A later analysis defined each TCR beta chain by its CDR3 amino acid sequence plus V-gene family, and excluded reads lacking a unique V-gene family. As a way to deal with suspected cross-contamination and a sequencing artifact, a later analysis dropped 450 to 700 nucleotide sequences that were highly shared and had low generation probability. For each public chain, a later analysis derived a clonal expansion index from normalized ranks of inferred template counts within each repertoire. A later analysis computed generation probabilities with a VDJ recombination model fitted to out-of-frame rearrangements, and checked the results against IGoR. In a later analysis, TCR-TCR, TCR-HLA and TCR-CMV co-occurrence was scored with hypergeometric tests, and a repertoire-size bias correction was applied to TCR pairs. A later analysis estimated false discovery rates by permuting HLA or CMV assignments 20 times. In a later analysis, co-occurring TCRs were grouped with DBSCAN, and TCRdist sequence similarity was added when clustering was performed within HLA-allele-positive subsets. Repertoires with fewer than 30,000 or more than 120,000 public chains, plus five repertoires with anomalous nucleotide sharing, were excluded from co-occurrence clustering. TCRdb re-hosts the immuneACCESS table, in-frame sequences only. Its copies lack some clones; in the studies checked, an unresolved V gene accounts for under half of them, and the cause for the rest is not known. For V, J and clone size, that table is used; D and trimming come from the DNA. In all, the sample holds 150,000 to 250,000 clones, and 65% to 90% of those were seen once. Under 3% of the sample is in the top ten clones.

The sample was PBMCs. The chain uses TRBV19 and TRBJ2-7, with 8 middle bases fitting TRBD1. This receptor was identified in a woman between 50 and 59 years old in good health and CMV-seronegative. The CDR3 region has the sequence CASNWGTGYYEQYF. The nucleotide sequence reads as follows: TGTGCCAGTAATTGGGGGACAGGATACTACGAGCAGTACTTC.